This T cell receptor beta chain was captured in a study of graft-versus-host responses after intestinal transplantation. Across the whole study: In this cohort, recipients had multivisceral, liver-intestinal, or isolated intestinal transplants. After anti-thymocyte globulin induction, recipients took tacrolimus and steroids for 2 to 3 years.

Whole-study results and caveats: Individuals who had graft-donor T cell macrochimerism had allografts that showed high graft-versus-host to host-versus-graft clonal ratios. Circulating GvH clone levels at their peak were associated with HvG declines (early post-transplant).

The CDR3 has 13 amino acids. Germline values: CDR1 KGHSH, CDR2 LQKENI. V lost 5 bases and J 3 bases, leaving 10 bases between the germline ends. Clones were sequenced by immunoSEQ multiplex PCR, and TCRdb holds only the in-frame ones, with some missing. The sample has approximately 97,000 clones, under 95% seen once. Worth noting for this clone: Antigen: not known.

The chain combines TRBV18 with TRBJ2-5; D perhaps matches TRBD1 (6 bases). Here the sequenced sample was unstimulated CD8+ T cells sorted from spleen or lymph node cells, taken before transplant. The source of this sequence is a human donor who was the organ donor for an intestinal transplant. As DNA, the CDR3 is TGTGCCAGCTCAAACCCAGGGGAAGAGACCCAGTACTTC. This translates into CASSNPGEETQYF.